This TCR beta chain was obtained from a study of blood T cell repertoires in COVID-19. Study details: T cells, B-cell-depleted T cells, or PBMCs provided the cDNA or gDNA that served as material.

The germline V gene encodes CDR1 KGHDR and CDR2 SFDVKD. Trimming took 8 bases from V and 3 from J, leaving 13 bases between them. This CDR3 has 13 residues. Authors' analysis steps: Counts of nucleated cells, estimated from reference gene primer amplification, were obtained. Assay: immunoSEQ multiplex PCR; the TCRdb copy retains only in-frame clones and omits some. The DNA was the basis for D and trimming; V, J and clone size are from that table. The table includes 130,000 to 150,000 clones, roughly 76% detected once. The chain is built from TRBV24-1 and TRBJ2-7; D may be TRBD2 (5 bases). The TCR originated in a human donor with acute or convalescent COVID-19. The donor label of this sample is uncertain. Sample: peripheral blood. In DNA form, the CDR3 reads TGTGCCACCAACCGGGAAGCAGGCTACGAGCAGTACTTC. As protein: CATNREAGYEQYF.